These 21 T cell receptor beta chains were sequenced from one sample in a study of blood T cell repertoires in COVID-19. Here immunoSEQ multiplex PCR was the method, and the copy in TCRdb shows in-frame clones only, minus some. The data hold fewer than 300,000 clones, with roughly 88% observed a single time. The sequencing sample was made of PBMCs or T cells enriched from blood (not recorded which). These receptors all stem from a woman aged 40 to 49 with acute COVID-19.

This clone occurred once. This sequence joins TRBV7-3 and TRBJ2-1, with D possibly matching TRBD1 (7 bases). The ends were cut back, 1 base at V and 9 bases at J, with 16 bases in the middle. The CDR3 contains 15 residues. Germline loops: CDR1 SGHTA, CDR2 FQGTGA. The chain's CDR3 is CASSLKPGGLSEQFF. CDR3 bases: TGTGCCAGCAGCTTAAAGCCAGGGGGGCTCAGTGAGCAGTTCTTC.

The chain links TRBV29-1 to TRBJ1-1; D might be TRBD1 (6 bases). The CDR3 runs 13 residues. Per germline, CDR1 SQVTM and CDR2 ANQGSEA. V lost 4 bases and J 8 bases, leaving 17 bases between the germline ends. This CDR3 is CSVVRGGYGEAFF. The CDR3 region has the DNA TGCAGCGTTGTCAGGGGAGGGTACGGGGAAGCTTTCTTT.

The chain links TRBV11-3 to TRBJ2-1; maybe TRBD2 (5 bases). Germline loops: CDR1 SGHNT, CDR2 YENEEA. The CDR3 is 16 residues long. The ends were cut back, 5 bases at V and 0 bases at J, with 14 bases in the middle. CDR3 nucleotides: TGTGCCAGCAGCCCTAGAGCGGCCAGCTCCTACAATGAGCAGTTCTTC. Translating gives CASSPRAASSYNEQFF.

The chain combines TRBV27 with TRBJ2-5; TRBD2 matches 12 bases. This CDR3 is 17 amino acids long. V lost 5 bases and J lost 5; bases outside the gene matches: 12. Per germline, CDR1 MNHEY and CDR2 SMNVEV (reference sequence). CDR3 protein: CASSPDGLAGPRETQYF. CDR3 nucleotide sequence: TGTGCCAGCAGTCCGGACGGACTAGCGGGGCCTCGGGAGACCCAGTACTTC.

The chain has TRBV24-1 and TRBJ2-2; 8 bases match TRBD1. This CDR3 contains 15 residues. The J segment lost 1 base and the V segment lost 8 bases, leaving 5 bases of the junction unmatched. From germline, CDR1 is KGHDR and CDR2 SFDVKD. The CDR3 sequence is CATTRGTGNTGELFF. The CDR3 DNA reads TGTGCCACCACTCGTGGGACAGGGAACACCGGGGAGCTGTTTTTT.

The chain joins TRBV10-3 to TRBJ2-7; 7 bases line up with TRBD2. The CDR3 spans 14 residues. Losses at the gene ends were 8 bases for V and 5 bases for J; bases not matched to a gene: 12. Germline V lookup: CDR1 ENHRY, CDR2 SYGVKD. The CDR3, as DNA: TGTGCCATCGGGAGGGCAGGGACCGTCCACGAGCAGTACTTC. This encodes CAIGRAGTVHEQYF.

The chain combines TRBV3-1 (or the pseudogene TRBV3-2) with TRBJ1-4, with 7 bases matching TRBD1. Germline-derived CDR1 and CDR2 are LGHDT and YNNKEL (reference sequence). CDR3 length equals 15 residues. After removal of 1 base from V and 8 bases from J, the junction contained 7 bases not matched to a gene. This chain's CDR3 is CASSQVAGGGEKLFF. The CDR3 bases are TGTGCCAGCAGCCAAGTAGCAGGGGGTGGAGAAAAACTGTTTTTT.

The V and J genes are TRBV5-1 and TRBJ2-2, with 15 bases that match TRBD2. V dropped 1 base and J dropped 2; count of bases not matched to a gene: 6. There are 19 residues in the CDR3. Germline lookup yields CDR1 SGHRS and CDR2 YFSETQ. The CDR3 bases are TGCGCCAGCAGCTTGTGGACTAGCGGGAGGGCCCCCAACACCGGGGAGCTGTTTTTT. Translation: CASSLWTSGRAPNTGELFF.

This chain connects TRBV3-1 (or the pseudogene TRBV3-2) to TRBJ1-1; D uncertain. Trimming left V 2 bases short and J 5 bases short, with 9 bases between. The germline gives CDR1 LGHDT, CDR2 YNNKEL (reference sequence). The CDR3 is made up of 13 amino acids. CDR3 in amino acids: CASSQRGGTEAFF. DNA of the CDR3: TGTGCCAGCAGCCAAAGAGGTGGAACTGAAGCTTTCTTT.

The rearrangement joins TRBV7-9 to TRBJ2-3, with a possible D match to TRBD2 (5 bases). CDR3 length equals 13 residues. The V gene lost 1 base and the J gene lost 6 bases, with 8 bases spanning the gap. CDR1 and CDR2 (germline): SEHNR, FQNEAQ (reference sequence). CDR3 DNA sequence: TGTGCCAGCAGCTTAGGTAGCGCGGATACGCAGTATTTT. Protein product: CASSLGSADTQYF.

V usage is TRBV11-3 and J usage is TRBJ1-1, with D hard to call. The ends were cut back, 2 bases at V and 8 bases at J, with 12 bases in the middle. Per the germline V gene, CDR1 is SGHNT and CDR2 is YENEEA. This CDR3 spans 13 amino acids. As DNA, the CDR3 is TGTGCCAGCAGCTTACTCCCCCCGGGGGAAGCTTTCTTT. This translates into CASSLLPPGEAFF.

CDR3 in amino acids: CASSLALNYGYTF. DNA for the CDR3: TGTGCCAGTAGTTTAGCCCTTAACTATGGCTACACCTTC. V gene TRBV19 combines with J gene TRBJ1-2; D is ambiguous. Germline-derived CDR1 and CDR2 are LNHDA and SQIVND (reference sequence). The V and J ends lost 5 bases and 1 base respectively, with 8 bases between them. This CDR3 has 13 residues.

The sample holds a few counts of this clone. Distinct nucleotide sequences in the sample also encode this CDR3. The chain carries TRBV7-9 and TRBJ1-5; 7 nucleotides line up with TRBD1. Germline V gene data show CDR1 as SEHNR and CDR2 as FQNEAQ (reference sequence). Trimming cost V 3 bases and J 2 bases; bases outside gene matches: 1. The CDR3 has 14 amino acids. The CDR3 here is CASSFTGGNQPQHF. CDR3 DNA sequence: TGTGCCAGCAGCTTCACAGGGGGCAATCAGCCCCAGCATTTT.

The chain is built from TRBV27 and TRBJ2-7, with D unresolved. Germline V gene data show CDR1 as MNHEY and CDR2 as SMNVEV (reference sequence). The CDR3 has 12 residues. With 8 bases removed from V and 1 base from J, the gap between germline ends came to 9 bases. CDR3 sequence reads: CASGTGSYEQYF. Written as DNA, the CDR3 is TGTGCCAGCGGTACCGGGTCCTACGAGCAGTACTTC.

The chain employs TRBV7-9 and TRBJ1-2, with TRBD1 identical over 9 bases. J was trimmed by 8 bases and V by 5 bases; bases with no gene match: 9. The CDR3 spans 14 residues. CDR1 and CDR2 (germline): SEHNR, FQNEAQ (reference sequence). CDR3 sequence reads: CASSLNRGQGGYTF. The CDR3 DNA sequence: TGTGCCAGCAGCCTGAACAGGGGGCAGGGGGGCTACACCTTC. The complete variable domain, with remaining parts taken from reference TRBV7-9 and TRBJ1-2, reads DTGVSQNPRHKITKRGQNVTFRCDPISEHNRLYWYRQTLGQGPEFLTYFQNEAQLEKSRLLSDRFSAERPKGSFSTLEIQRTEQGDSAMYLCASSLNRGQGGYTFGSGTRLTVV.

In DNA form, the CDR3 reads TGTGCCATCAGTTCCGGGACTAGCAAGGAGACCCAGTACTTC. This sequence encodes CAISSGTSKETQYF. The gene calls are TRBV10-3 and TRBJ2-5, with 9 bases identical to TRBD2. CDR1 and CDR2 (germline): ENHRY, SYGVKD. The CDR3 consists of 14 residues. The ends lost 5 bases at V and 5 bases at J; junction bases unmatched: 6.

This clone has a handful of counts. The chain carries TRBV7-2 and TRBJ2-3; possibly TRBD1 for D (5 bases). The germline V and J ends were trimmed by 5 bases and 9 bases, with 15 bases remaining between them. There are 13 residues in the CDR3. The V gene's germline CDR1 is SGHTA and CDR2 FQGNSA. In nucleotides, the CDR3 is TGTGCCAGCAGCCTACAGGCTAGTAGGACGCAGTATTTT. It translates to CASSLQASRTQYF.

The chain has TRBV6-5 and TRBJ1-1; 8 bases fit TRBD1. This CDR3 has 14 amino acids. The germline V gene has CDR1 MNHEY and CDR2 SVGAGI. V gave up 7 bases and J gave up 7 bases; unmatched junction bases: 11. CDR3 sequence: CASTGTGSLNEAFF. DNA of the CDR3: TGTGCCAGCACTGGGACAGGATCGTTAAATGAAGCTTTCTTT.

J is TRBJ2-3 and V is TRBV19; TRBD2 is a possible D gene (5 bases). The length of the CDR3 is 16 residues. Germline V CDR1 and CDR2: LNHDA, SQIVND (reference sequence). The V end was cut by 3 bases, the J end by 0 bases, with 13 bases between. CDR3 amino acids: CASSMPTTGSTDTQYF. In DNA form, the CDR3 reads TGTGCCAGTAGTATGCCGACTACCGGTAGCACAGATACGCAGTATTTT.

The CDR3 spells CASRVGGYTDTQYF. In nucleotides, the CDR3 is TGTGCCAGTAGAGTGGGCGGGTACACAGATACGCAGTATTTT. This chain links TRBV2 with TRBJ2-3, with D possibly being TRBD2 (5 bases). The CDR3 covers 14 residues. Trimming pared 9 bases from V and 2 bases from J, leaving 15 bases between. The germline gives CDR1 SNHLY, CDR2 FYNNEI.

This clone appeared once. This chain uses TRBV10-3 with TRBJ1-6; 8 bases line up with TRBD1. The CDR3 extends over 18 amino acids. The ends lost 10 bases at V and 0 bases at J; junction bases unmatched: 14. In germline, CDR1 is ENHRY, CDR2 SYGVKD. The CDR3 region is CASTSSQGASSYNSPLHF. DNA of the CDR3: TGTGCCAGCACTAGTTCCCAGGGGGCAAGCTCCTATAATTCACCCCTCCACTTT.